These T cell receptor beta chains were read from a single sample in a study of T cells after yellow fever vaccination. TCRdb fed the 5' RACE reads into MiXCR, producing one record per CDR3 protein. The sample has under 55,000 distinct CDR3 sequences; about 6.3% are singletons. The sample here was CD8+ T cells not binding an NS4B(214-222) dextramer, sorted from PBMCs, taken roughly 46 days after the first yellow fever vaccination. Receptors originate from a young man who received the YFV17D yellow fever vaccine. CDR3s include the opening cysteine and the closing phenylalanine or tryptophan. Fields, in order: V gene, clone size, J gene, D gene, CDR3 protein, CDR3 DNA. D genes are given only for firm matches. The size field is filled for only some rows; it gives once, few, many or a size class.

v_gene: TRBV10-1
abundance: .
j_gene: TRBJ2-7
d_gene: TRBD1
CDR3aa: CASSEITGQGRYEQYF
CDR3nt: TGCGCCAGCAGTGAGATTACGGGACAGGGGAGGTACGAGCAGTACTTC

v_gene: TRBV10-3
abundance: many
j_gene: TRBJ2-1
d_gene: .
CDR3aa: CAISDSSHNEQFF
CDR3nt: TGTGCCATCAGTGACTCCAGCCACAATGAGCAGTTCTTC

v_gene: TRBV11-2
abundance: many
j_gene: TRBJ2-2
d_gene: TRBD2
CDR3aa: CASSPGTSGAGELFF
CDR3nt: TGTGCCAGCAGCCCAGGGACTAGCGGGGCCGGGGAGCTGTTTTTT

v_gene: TRBV20-1
abundance: few
j_gene: TRBJ1-2
d_gene: .
CDR3aa: CSASTDNGYTF
CDR3nt: TGCAGTGCTAGTACAGATAATGGCTACACCTTC

v_gene: TRBV4-1
abundance: .
j_gene: TRBJ1-1
d_gene: TRBD1
CDR3aa: CASKVGTGYTEAFF
CDR3nt: TGCGCTAGCAAGGTCGGGACAGGATACACTGAAGCTTTCTTT

v_gene: TRBV29-1
abundance: many
j_gene: TRBJ1-2
d_gene: .
CDR3aa: CSVDPGGGAVNGYTF
CDR3nt: TGCAGCGTTGATCCAGGAGGGGGGGCAGTCAATGGCTACACCTTC

v_gene: TRBV9
abundance: many
j_gene: TRBJ2-7
d_gene: .
CDR3aa: CASSVGETPYEQYF
CDR3nt: TGTGCCAGCAGCGTAGGGGAGACACCCTACGAGCAGTACTTC

v_gene: TRBV10-3
abundance: many
j_gene: TRBJ2-2
d_gene: .
CDR3aa: CAINARETGELFF
CDR3nt: TGTGCCATCAATGCCAGGGAGACCGGGGAGCTGTTTTTT

v_gene: TRBV20-1
abundance: .
j_gene: TRBJ2-6
d_gene: .
CDR3aa: CSARDVQGAGANVLTF
CDR3nt: TGCAGTGCTAGAGACGTGCAGGGAGCTGGGGCCAACGTCCTGACTTTC

v_gene: TRBV6-1
abundance: many
j_gene: TRBJ1-3
d_gene: TRBD1
CDR3aa: CASGTGGLNTIYF
CDR3nt: TGTGCCAGCGGGACAGGGGGCTTAAACACCATATATTTT

v_gene: TRBV6-2/TRBV6-3
abundance: .
j_gene: TRBJ1-4
d_gene: .
CDR3aa: CASREPYLGNEKLFF
CDR3nt: TGTGCCAGCAGAGAACCCTATTTAGGAAATGAAAAACTGTTTTTT

v_gene: TRBV24-1
abundance: many
j_gene: TRBJ2-1
d_gene: TRBD1
CDR3aa: CATADRGGNEQFF
CDR3nt: TGTGCCACCGCCGACAGGGGCGGTAATGAGCAGTTCTTC

v_gene: TRBV12-3/TRBV12-4
abundance: .
j_gene: TRBJ2-1
d_gene: .
CDR3aa: CASSQPGLQFF
CDR3nt: TGTGCCAGCAGTCAACCGGGACTCCAGTTCTTC

v_gene: TRBV5-4
abundance: many
j_gene: TRBJ2-1
d_gene: .
CDR3aa: CASSLPYNEQFF
CDR3nt: TGTGCCAGCAGCTTGCCCTACAATGAGCAGTTCTTC

v_gene: TRBV5-6
abundance: .
j_gene: TRBJ1-5
d_gene: .
CDR3aa: CASSLWLETPIQPQHF
CDR3nt: TGTGCCAGCAGCTTGTGGTTGGAGACCCCTATTCAGCCCCAGCATTTT